What follows is one T cell receptor beta chain and its context. These data come from a study of OX40 agonist ivuxolimab in advanced cancers. Study-level background: Past anti-PD-1, anti-PD-L1 or anti-CTLA-4 therapy was accepted, and 40% to 50% had received some.

This CDR3 is 14 amino acids long. Germline CDR1 is SGHRS and CDR2 is YFSETQ. Trimming pared 4 bases from V and 1 base from J, leaving 11 bases between. Profiled with immunoSEQ multiplex PCR; TCRdb holds only in-frame clones, not every one. The sample has tens of thousands of clones, around 84% seen once. Sequenced here: CD4+ or CD8+ T cells sorted from blood, sampled in a trial of the OX40 agonist ivuxolimab. This receptor was taken from an adult with an advanced solid tumor such as melanoma, head and neck, liver or kidney cancer. V gene TRBV5-1 combines with J gene TRBJ1-1; D perhaps matches TRBD1 (6 bases). CDR3 DNA sequence: TGCGCCAGCAGCCCCCAGACAGGGAACACTGAAGCTTTCTTT. Translating gives CASSPQTGNTEAFF.